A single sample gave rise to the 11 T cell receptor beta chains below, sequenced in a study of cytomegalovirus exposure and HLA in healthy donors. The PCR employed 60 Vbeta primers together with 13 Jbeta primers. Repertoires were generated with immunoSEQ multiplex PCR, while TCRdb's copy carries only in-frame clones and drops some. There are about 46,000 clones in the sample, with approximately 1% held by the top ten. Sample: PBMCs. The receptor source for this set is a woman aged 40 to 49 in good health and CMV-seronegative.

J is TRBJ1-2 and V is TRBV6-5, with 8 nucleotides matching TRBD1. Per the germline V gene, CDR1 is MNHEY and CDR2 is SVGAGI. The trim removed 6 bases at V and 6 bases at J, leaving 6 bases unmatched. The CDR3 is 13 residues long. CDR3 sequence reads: CASSLDRADGYTF. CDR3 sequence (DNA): TGTGCCAGCAGCCTGGACAGGGCGGATGGCTACACCTTC.

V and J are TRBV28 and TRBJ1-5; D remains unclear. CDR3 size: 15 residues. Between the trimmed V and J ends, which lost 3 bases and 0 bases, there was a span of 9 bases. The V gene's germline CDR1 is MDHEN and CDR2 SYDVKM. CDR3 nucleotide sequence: TGTGCCAGCAGTTTTCGGGTCGTTAGCAATCAGCCCCAGCATTTT. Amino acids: CASSFRVVSNQPQHF.

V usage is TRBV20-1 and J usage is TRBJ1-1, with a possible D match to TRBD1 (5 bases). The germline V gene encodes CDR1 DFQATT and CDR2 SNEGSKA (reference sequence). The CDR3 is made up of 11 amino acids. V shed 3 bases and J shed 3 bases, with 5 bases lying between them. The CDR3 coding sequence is TGCAGTGCTAGGGGGCACACTGAAGCTTTCTTT. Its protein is CSARGHTEAFF.

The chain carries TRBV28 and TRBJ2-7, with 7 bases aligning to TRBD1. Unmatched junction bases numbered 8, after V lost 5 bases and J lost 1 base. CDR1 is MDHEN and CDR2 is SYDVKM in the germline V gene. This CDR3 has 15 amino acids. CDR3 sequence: CASSVPGTASYEQYF. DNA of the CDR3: TGTGCCAGCAGTGTCCCCGGGACAGCTTCCTACGAGCAGTACTTC.

The CDR3 region is CASSPGANTGELFF. Here the CDR3 DNA reads TGTGCCAGTAGTCCGGGAGCGAACACCGGGGAGCTGTTTTTT. The chain links TRBV19 to TRBJ2-2, with TRBD2 as a possible D gene (6 bases). Germline V gene data show CDR1 as LNHDA and CDR2 as SQIVND (reference sequence). This CDR3 contains 14 residues. The V end lost 5 bases, the J end lost 0 bases, and 7 bases lay between the germline ends. Supplemented by reference TRBV19 and TRBJ2-2, the full variable domain reads DGGITQSPKYLFRKEGQNVTLSCEQNLNHDAMYWYRQDPGQGLRLIYYSQIVNDFQKGDIAEGYSVSREKKESFPLTVTSAQKNPTAFYLCASSPGANTGELFFGEGSRLTVL.

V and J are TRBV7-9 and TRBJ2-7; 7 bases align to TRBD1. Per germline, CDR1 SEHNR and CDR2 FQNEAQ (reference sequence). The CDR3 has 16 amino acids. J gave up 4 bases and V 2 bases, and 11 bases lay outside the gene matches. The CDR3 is CASSLPTGAAGYEQYF. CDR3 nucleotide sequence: TGTGCCAGCAGCTTACCTACAGGGGCCGCAGGGTACGAGCAGTACTTC.

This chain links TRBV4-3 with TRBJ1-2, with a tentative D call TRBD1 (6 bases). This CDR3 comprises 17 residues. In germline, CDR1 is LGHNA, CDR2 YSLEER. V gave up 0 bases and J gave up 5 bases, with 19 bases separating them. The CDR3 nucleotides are TGCGCCAGCAGCCAAGAAGATGCGCCAGGGGATTTTTATGGCTACACCTTC. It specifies CASSQEDAPGDFYGYTF.

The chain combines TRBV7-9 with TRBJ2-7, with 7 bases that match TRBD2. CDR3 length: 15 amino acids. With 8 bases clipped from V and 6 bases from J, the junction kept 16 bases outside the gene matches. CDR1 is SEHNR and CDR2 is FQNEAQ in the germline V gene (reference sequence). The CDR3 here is CASGREARAHSEQYF. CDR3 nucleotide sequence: TGTGCCAGCGGTCGGGAGGCGAGGGCGCATTCCGAGCAGTACTTC. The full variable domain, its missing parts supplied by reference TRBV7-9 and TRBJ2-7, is DTGVSQNPRHKITKRGQNVTFRCDPISEHNRLYWYRQTLGQGPEFLTYFQNEAQLEKSRLLSDRFSAERPKGSFSTLEIQRTEQGDSAMYLCASGREARAHSEQYFGPGTRLTVT.

This CDR3 reads CASSLTTGTLGEQYF. CDR3 sequence (DNA): TGCGCCAGCAGCTTGACTACAGGGACCCTGGGCGAGCAGTACTTC. The rearrangement joins TRBV5-1 to TRBJ2-7, with a tentative D call TRBD1 (6 bases). Germline CDR1 is SGHRS and CDR2 is YFSETQ. This CDR3 comprises 15 residues. V lost 1 base, J lost 6 bases, and 17 bases lay in between.

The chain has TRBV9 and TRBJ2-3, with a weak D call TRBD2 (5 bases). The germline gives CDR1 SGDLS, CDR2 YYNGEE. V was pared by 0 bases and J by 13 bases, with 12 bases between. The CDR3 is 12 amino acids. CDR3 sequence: CASSVGGPGKYF. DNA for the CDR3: TGTGCCAGCAGCGTAGGTGGTCCCGGGAAGTATTTT.

CDR3 in amino acids: CASSPHAPQGADTEAFF. CDR3 DNA: TGTGCCAGCAGCCCTCACGCCCCACAGGGGGCGGACACTGAAGCTTTCTTT. The chain links TRBV7-9 to TRBJ1-1; the match to TRBD1 covers 9 bases. The CDR3 consists of 17 residues. The germline V gene encodes CDR1 SEHNR and CDR2 FQNEAQ (reference sequence). The V segment lost 5 bases and the J segment 3 bases; nucleotides outside the gene matches: 13.